The 17 T cell receptor beta chains below come from one sample, sequenced in a study of Graves' ophthalmopathy and Graves' hyperthyroidism. The TCR beta CDR3 regions underwent amplification from RNA transcripts. An opening RT-PCR round employed HTBI primers and preceded a second-round multiplex PCR. A single record per CDR3 protein comes from TCRdb applying MiXCR to the multiplex PCR reads. In the table there are 650,000 to 800,000 distinct CDR3 sequences, roughly 39% of which are singletons. The sample was peripheral blood. The origin of the receptors is an adult man with Graves' ophthalmopathy.

This clonotype was detected many times. The V call is TRBV7-3, the J call TRBJ1-1, with D possibly TRBD1 on 5 matching bases. Germline V gives CDR1 SGHTA, CDR2 FQGTGA. The CDR3 extends over 15 amino acids. With 5 bases removed from V and 5 bases from J, the gap between germline ends came to 18 bases. The CDR3 is CASSPRGGIPTEAFF. The CDR3, as DNA: TGTGCCAGCAGCCCAAGGGGAGGGATCCCAACTGAAGCTTTCTTT.

This clonotype was observed a handful of times. The J gene is TRBJ2-6, the V gene TRBV10-3, with D unresolved. Per the germline V gene, CDR1 is ENHRY and CDR2 is SYGVKD. This CDR3 contains 12 residues. Trimming removed 5 bases from V and 4 bases from J, with 3 bases in between. The CDR3 DNA follows: TGTGCCATCAGTCGGGGGGCCAACGTCCTGACTTTC. Translating it yields CAISRGANVLTF.

This clonotype was seen a few times. The chain has TRBV14 and TRBJ1-3; D is unresolved. The CDR3 consists of 17 residues. The V gene lost 2 bases and the J gene lost 0 bases, with 14 bases spanning the gap. Germline V gene data show CDR1 as SGHDN and CDR2 as FVKESK. CDR3 coding DNA: TGTGCCAGCAGCCAATGGATAGGAGCGGACTCTGGAAACACCATATATTTT. Amino acids: CASSQWIGADSGNTIYF. The full variable domain, its missing parts supplied by reference TRBV14 and TRBJ1-3, is EAGVTQFPSHSVIEKGQTVTLRCDPISGHDNLYWYRRVMGKEIKFLLHFVKESKQDESGMPNNRFLAERTGGTYSTLKVQPAELEDSGVYFCASSQWIGADSGNTIYFGEGSWLTVV.

Ten or more counts support this clonotype. The chain employs TRBV2 and TRBJ1-2; a possible D gene is TRBD1 (5 bases). There are 10 residues in the CDR3. Germline V CDR1 and CDR2: SNHLY, FYNNEI. Trimming pared 10 bases from V and 10 bases from J, leaving 13 bases between. CDR3 DNA sequence: TGTGCCATCTTCAGGGTTGACTACACCTTC. Residues: CAIFRVDYTF.

This clonotype was seen ten or more times. The junction departs from germline at one end; a sequencing error may be responsible. This chain uses TRBV10-3 with TRBJ1-1, with a weak D call TRBD1 (6 bases). Per germline, CDR1 ENHRY and CDR2 SYGVKD. This CDR3 spans 14 amino acids. In DNA, the CDR3 is TGTGCCAGCAGTGAGACGGGGGGCAGGACTGAAGCTTTCTTT. Translated: CASSETGGRTEAFF.

Regarding this clonotype: This could be a read error, since a much larger clone is one nucleotide away. The V and J genes are TRBV20-1 and TRBJ1-1; perhaps TRBD1 as D (6 bases). The CDR3 consists of 10 residues. V lost 8 bases, J lost 7 bases, and 11 bases lay in between. The germline gives CDR1 DFQATT, CDR2 SNEGSKA (reference sequence). This chain's CDR3 is CSTRTVEAFF. The CDR3 coding sequence is TGCAGTACACGGACAGTTGAAGCTTTCTTT.

This chain joins TRBV10-3 and TRBJ1-6; no clear D gene. Trimming took 5 bases from V and 3 from J, leaving 14 bases between them. Germline CDR1 ENHRY, CDR2 SYGVKD. The CDR3 consists of 16 residues. For the CDR3, the DNA is TGTGCCATCAGTTACACTTGGACGGGCTATAATTCACCCCTCCACTTT. The encoded protein is CAISYTWTGYNSPLHF.

The chain combines TRBV15 with TRBJ2-7; D possibly corresponds to TRBD1 (5 bases). From germline, CDR1 is LNHNV and CDR2 YYDKDF (reference sequence). Deletions cut 3 bases from V and 5 bases from J, with 11 bases between. This CDR3 contains 13 residues. This CDR3 reads CATSSESGHEQYF. Here the CDR3 DNA reads TGTGCCACCAGCAGCGAATCAGGGCACGAGCAGTACTTC. Full variable domain (rest looked up from reference TRBV15 and TRBJ2-7): DAMVIQNPRYQVTQFGKPVTLSCSQTLNHNVMYWYQQKSSQAPKLLFHYYDKDFNNEADTPDNFQSRRPNTSFCFLDIRSPGLGDTAMYLCATSSESGHEQYFGPGTRLTVT.

In its sample, this clonotype was seen once. This sequence may be a read error, since a much larger clone differs from it by one base. The rearrangement uses TRBV24-1 and TRBJ2-7; D not certain. Germline V gene data show CDR1 as KGHDR and CDR2 as SFDVKD. CDR3 length: 11 residues. The V gene lost 1 base and the J gene lost 9 bases, with 6 bases spanning the gap. The CDR3 region has the DNA TGTGCCACCAGTGATTTAAACGGGCAGTACTTC. Protein product: CATSDLNGQYF.

Ten or more counts support this clonotype. The rearrangement links TRBV29-1 to TRBJ2-5; D might be TRBD1 or TRBD2, each matching 5 bases. The CDR3 extends over 12 amino acids. The V end was cut by 1 base, the J end by 3 bases, with 6 bases between. Germline assignment: CDR1 SQVTM and CDR2 ANQGSEA. CDR3 amino acids: CSVEVGEETQYF. For the CDR3, the DNA is TGCAGCGTTGAAGTGGGGGAAGAGACCCAGTACTTC.

V usage is TRBV29-1 and J usage is TRBJ1-2; a possible D gene is TRBD1 (6 bases). The CDR3 covers 14 residues. Per germline, CDR1 SQVTM and CDR2 ANQGSEA. Trimming stripped 7 bases from V and 6 bases from J, with 21 bases between. The DNA of the CDR3 is TGCAGCGAGAGCAGGGGTCGCCCACGCCATGGCTACACCTTC. This gives the protein CSESRGRPRHGYTF.

The gene calls are TRBV2 and TRBJ1-1, with 7 positions matching TRBD1. Germline V gene lookup returns CDR1 SNHLY and CDR2 FYNNEI. Trimming removed 5 bases from V and 0 bases from J; junction bases left unmatched: 3. CDR3 size: 14 residues. The DNA of the CDR3 is TGTGCCAGCAGTTACAGGGGCCTGAACACTGAAGCTTTCTTT. As protein: CASSYRGLNTEAFF. Looking up the rest from reference TRBV2 and TRBJ1-1 gives the full variable domain: EPEVTQTPSHQVTQMGQEVILRCVPISNHLYFYWYRQILGQKVEFLVSFYNNEISEKSEIFDDQFSVERPDGSNFTLKIRSTKLEDSAMYFCASSYRGLNTEAFFGQGTRLTVV.

A few counts support this clonotype. The chain joins TRBV6-6 to TRBJ2-7, with D perhaps matching TRBD1 (7 bases). Trimming left V 5 bases short and J 2 bases short, with 16 bases between. Germline V gene sequence: CDR1 MNHNY, CDR2 SVGAGI (reference sequence). The CDR3 consists of 15 residues. The CDR3 region is CASSEAEGATYEQYF. The CDR3 bases are TGTGCCAGCAGTGAAGCGGAGGGGGCGACCTACGAGCAGTACTTC.

This clonotype was detected a few times. The chain employs TRBV19 and TRBJ2-5; tentative D call: TRBD2 (6 bases). The CDR3 contains 16 residues. Germline V gives CDR1 LNHDA, CDR2 SQIVND (reference sequence). V lost 4 bases, J lost 3 bases, and 18 bases lay in between. For the CDR3, the DNA is TGTGCCAGTAGTAACAGCCCCATGGGACTGAAAGAGACCCAGTACTTC. It specifies CASSNSPMGLKETQYF.

This clonotype was found many times. This sequence joins TRBV12-3 or TRBV12-4 and TRBJ2-5; weak D call: TRBD2 (6 bases). This CDR3 has 13 amino acids. V lost 3 bases and J 3 bases, leaving 8 bases between the germline ends. The CDR3, as DNA: TGTGCCAGCAGTTTGGGGGGAAAAGAGACCCAGTACTTC. Translation gives CASSLGGKETQYF.

As concerns this clonotype: A much larger clone lies one base from this, so it may be a read error. The chain couples TRBV9 to TRBJ1-2; D unclear. From germline, CDR1 is SGDLS and CDR2 YYNGEE. The length of the CDR3 is 12 residues. The CDR3 sequence is CASSATVYGCTF. CDR3 coding DNA: TGTGCCAGCAGTGCCACAGTCTATGGCTGCACCTTC.

This clonotype was recorded at least ten times. The chain recombines TRBV12-3 or TRBV12-4 with TRBJ2-2; D is undetermined. V lost 2 bases and J lost 5, with 3 bases in between. This CDR3 region has 12 residues. This CDR3 is CASSLLTGELFF. The CDR3 nucleotides read TGTGCCAGCAGTTTATTAACCGGGGAGCTGTTTTTT.